This T cell receptor beta chain emerged from a study of blood T cell repertoires in COVID-19. Repertoires were generated with immunoSEQ multiplex PCR, while TCRdb's copy carries only in-frame clones and drops some. The sample comprises some 240,000 clones, 80% to 90% of which are singletons, and less than 5% rests with the top ten. V lost 4 bases and J lost 0, with 13 bases in between. Germline V gene lookup returns CDR1 SGHAT and CDR2 FQNNGV. The CDR3 is 16 residues long. The gene calls are TRBV11-2 and TRBJ1-3; possible D gene TRBD1, 6 bases. Sequencing was performed on peripheral blood. The TCR comes from a woman aged 35 to 49 who had recovered from COVID-19. For the CDR3, the DNA is TGTGCCAGCAGCTCCCCGGGACATCTCTCTGGAAACACCATATATTTT. It codes for CASSSPGHLSGNTIYF.